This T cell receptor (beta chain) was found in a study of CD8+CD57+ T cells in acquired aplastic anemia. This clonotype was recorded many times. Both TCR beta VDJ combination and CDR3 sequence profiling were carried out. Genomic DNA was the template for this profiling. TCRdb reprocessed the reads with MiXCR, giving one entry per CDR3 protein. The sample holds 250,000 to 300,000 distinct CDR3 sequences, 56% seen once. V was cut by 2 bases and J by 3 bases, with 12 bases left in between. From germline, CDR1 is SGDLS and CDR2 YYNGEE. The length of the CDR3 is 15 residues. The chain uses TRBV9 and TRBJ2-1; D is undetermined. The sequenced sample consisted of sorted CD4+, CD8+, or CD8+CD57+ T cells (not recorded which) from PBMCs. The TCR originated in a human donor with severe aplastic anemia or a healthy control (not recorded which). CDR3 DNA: TGTGCCAGCAGCGTTTCAGTTTTAAGCTACAATGAGCAGTTCTTC. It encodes CASSVSVLSYNEQFF.